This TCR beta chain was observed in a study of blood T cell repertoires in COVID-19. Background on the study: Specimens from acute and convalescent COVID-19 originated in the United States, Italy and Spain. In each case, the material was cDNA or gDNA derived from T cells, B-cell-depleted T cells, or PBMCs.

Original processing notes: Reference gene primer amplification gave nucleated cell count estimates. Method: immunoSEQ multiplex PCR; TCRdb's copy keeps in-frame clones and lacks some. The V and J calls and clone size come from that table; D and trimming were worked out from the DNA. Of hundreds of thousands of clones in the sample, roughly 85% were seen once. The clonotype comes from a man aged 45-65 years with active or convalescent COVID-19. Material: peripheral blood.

The CDR3 sequence: CASSEPSGRANEQFF. CDR3 bases: TGTGCCAGCAGCGAACCTAGCGGGAGGGCAAATGAGCAGTTCTTC. V and J are TRBV3-1 (or the pseudogene TRBV3-2) and TRBJ2-1, with 12 bases matching TRBD2. V shed 5 bases, J shed 7 bases, and the junction held 6 bases outside the gene matches. CDR1 is LGHDT, CDR2 YNNKEL, per germline (reference sequence). The CDR3 has 15 amino acids.